This T cell receptor (beta chain) was observed in a study of T-cell memory formation after mild COVID-19. Study-wide context: TCR clustering was largely donor specific. Whole-study findings and limits: Clonal second-wave expansions that peaked on day 37 had unconfirmed SARS-CoV-2 specificity. Contracting CD4+ clones were located mainly in CM and EM, and CD8+ clones in EMRA.

This clonotype occurred a few times. Its antigen is not known. V was pared by 2 bases and J by 6 bases, with 7 bases of the junction left unmatched. Germline V gene sequence: CDR1 MGHRA, CDR2 YSYEKL. The CDR3 totals 16 residues. Using constant-segment primers, 5'RACE produced TCR alpha and TCR beta cDNA libraries carrying sample barcodes and UMIs. TCRdb redid the calling of the 5' RACE reads with MiXCR, one entry per CDR3 protein. This sample yields around 300,000 distinct CDR3 sequences, of which roughly 13% are seen a single time; roughly 20% belongs to the top ten. The rearrangement links TRBV4-1 to TRBJ1-6; 7 positions match TRBD1. The clonotype comes from a man aged 18 to 29 who had mild COVID-19 (a few samples of this study predate the infection). Cell type and time point are not known. The sample comprised PBMCs or a T cell subset sorted from them (not recorded which). The CDR3 region is CASSQRSRDSNSPLHF. CDR3 nucleotides: TGCGCCAGCAGCCAAAGGAGCCGGGACAGTAATTCACCCCTCCACTTT.